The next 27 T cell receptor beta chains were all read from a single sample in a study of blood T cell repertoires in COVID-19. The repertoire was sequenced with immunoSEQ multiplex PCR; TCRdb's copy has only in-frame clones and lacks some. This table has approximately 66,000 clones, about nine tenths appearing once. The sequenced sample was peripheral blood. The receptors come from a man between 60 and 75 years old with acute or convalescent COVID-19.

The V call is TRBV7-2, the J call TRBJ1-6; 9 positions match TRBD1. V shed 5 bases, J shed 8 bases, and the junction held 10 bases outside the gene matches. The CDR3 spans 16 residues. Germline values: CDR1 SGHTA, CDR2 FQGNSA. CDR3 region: CASSTPGTGTYSPLHF. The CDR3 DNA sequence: TGTGCCAGCAGCACTCCCGGGACAGGGACTTATTCACCCCTCCACTTT.

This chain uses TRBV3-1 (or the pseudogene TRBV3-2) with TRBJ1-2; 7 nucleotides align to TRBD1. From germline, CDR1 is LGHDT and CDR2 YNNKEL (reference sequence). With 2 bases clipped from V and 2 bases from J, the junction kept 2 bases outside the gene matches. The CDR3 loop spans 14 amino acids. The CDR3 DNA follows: TGTGCCAGCAGCCAACAAGGGGGCAACTATGGCTACACCTTC. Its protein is CASSQQGGNYGYTF.

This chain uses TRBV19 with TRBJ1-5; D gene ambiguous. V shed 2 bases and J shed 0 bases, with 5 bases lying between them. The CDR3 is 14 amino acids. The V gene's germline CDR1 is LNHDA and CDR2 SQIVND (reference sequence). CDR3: CASSIIDSNQPQHF. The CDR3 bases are TGTGCCAGTAGTATAATAGATAGCAATCAGCCCCAGCATTTT.

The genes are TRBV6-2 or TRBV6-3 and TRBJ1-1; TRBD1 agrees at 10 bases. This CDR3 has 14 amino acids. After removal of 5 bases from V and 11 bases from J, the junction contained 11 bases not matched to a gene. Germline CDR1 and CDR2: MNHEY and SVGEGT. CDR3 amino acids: CASSDFFRQGAAFF. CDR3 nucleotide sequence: TGTGCCAGCAGTGATTTTTTTAGACAGGGGGCCGCTTTCTTT.

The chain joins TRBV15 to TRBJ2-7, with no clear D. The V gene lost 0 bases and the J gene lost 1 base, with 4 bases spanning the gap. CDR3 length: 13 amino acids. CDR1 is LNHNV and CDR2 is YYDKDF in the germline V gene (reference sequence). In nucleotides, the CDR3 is TGTGCCACCAGCAGAGACAGATCCTACGAGCAGTACTTC. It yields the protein CATSRDRSYEQYF.

This chain's CDR3 is CASSPSGNTEAFF. DNA of the CDR3: TGTGCCAGCTCACCCTCGGGTAACACTGAAGCTTTCTTT. The J gene is TRBJ1-1, the V gene TRBV18; D remains ambiguous. Trimming took off 3 bases at V and 2 bases at J, with 7 bases between the two ends. CDR1 KGHSH and CDR2 LQKENI come from the germline V gene. The CDR3 sequence is 13 residues long.

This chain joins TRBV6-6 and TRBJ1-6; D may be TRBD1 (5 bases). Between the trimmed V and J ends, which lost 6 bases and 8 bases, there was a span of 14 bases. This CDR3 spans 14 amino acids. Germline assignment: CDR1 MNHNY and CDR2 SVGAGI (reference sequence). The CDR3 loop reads CASRPVRADSPLHF. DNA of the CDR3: TGTGCCAGCAGGCCGGTCAGGGCTGATTCACCCCTCCACTTT.

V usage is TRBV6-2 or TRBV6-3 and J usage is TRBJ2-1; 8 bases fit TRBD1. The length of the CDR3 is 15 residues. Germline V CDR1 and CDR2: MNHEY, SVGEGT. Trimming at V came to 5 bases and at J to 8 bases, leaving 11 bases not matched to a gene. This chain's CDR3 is CASSKAGGKRYEQFF. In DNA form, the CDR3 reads TGTGCCAGCAGTAAGGCAGGGGGCAAGAGGTATGAGCAGTTCTTC.

The CDR3 coding sequence is TGTGCCAGCAGCTTAGTAGCGGGCCCCAATGAGCAGTTCTTC. As protein: CASSLVAGPNEQFF. The chain joins TRBV7-9 to TRBJ2-1, with TRBD2 identical over 7 bases. From germline, CDR1 is SEHNR and CDR2 FQNEAQ (reference sequence). V gave up 1 base and J gave up 6 bases; unmatched junction bases: 3. This CDR3 contains 14 residues.

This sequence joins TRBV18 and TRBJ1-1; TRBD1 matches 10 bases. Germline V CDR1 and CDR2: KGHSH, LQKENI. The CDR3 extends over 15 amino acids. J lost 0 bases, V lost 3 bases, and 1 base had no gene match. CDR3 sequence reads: CASSPGQGLNTEAFF. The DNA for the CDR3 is TGTGCCAGCTCACCGGGACAGGGGCTGAACACTGAAGCTTTCTTT.

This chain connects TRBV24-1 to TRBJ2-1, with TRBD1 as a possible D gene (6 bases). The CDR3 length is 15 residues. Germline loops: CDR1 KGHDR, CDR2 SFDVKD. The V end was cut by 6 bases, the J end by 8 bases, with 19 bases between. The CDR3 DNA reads TGTGCCACCAGTCTAACAGGGACCATCTCGGATGAGCAGTTCTTC. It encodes CATSLTGTISDEQFF.

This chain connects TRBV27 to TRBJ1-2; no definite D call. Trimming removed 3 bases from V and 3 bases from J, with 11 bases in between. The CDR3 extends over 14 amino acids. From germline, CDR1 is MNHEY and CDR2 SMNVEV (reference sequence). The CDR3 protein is CASSLRPRDYGYTF. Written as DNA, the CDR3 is TGTGCCAGCAGTTTGCGTCCGAGGGACTATGGCTACACCTTC.

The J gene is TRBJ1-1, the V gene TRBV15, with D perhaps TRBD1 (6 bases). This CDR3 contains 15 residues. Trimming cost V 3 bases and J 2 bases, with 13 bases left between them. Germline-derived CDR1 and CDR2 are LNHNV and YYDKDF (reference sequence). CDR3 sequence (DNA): TGTGCCACCAGCAGTCCCCGGGACACCAACACTGAAGCTTTCTTT. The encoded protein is CATSSPRDTNTEAFF. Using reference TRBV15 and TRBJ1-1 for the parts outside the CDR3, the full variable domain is DAMVIQNPRYQVTQFGKPVTLSCSQTLNHNVMYWYQQKSSQAPKLLFHYYDKDFNNEADTPDNFQSRRPNTSFCFLDIRSPGLGDTAMYLCATSSPRDTNTEAFFGQGTRLTVV.

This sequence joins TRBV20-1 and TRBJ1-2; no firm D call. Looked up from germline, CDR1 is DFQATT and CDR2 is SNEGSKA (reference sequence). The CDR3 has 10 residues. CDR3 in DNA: TGCAGCGTTGGGCCCTATGGCTACACCTTC. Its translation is CSVGPYGYTF.

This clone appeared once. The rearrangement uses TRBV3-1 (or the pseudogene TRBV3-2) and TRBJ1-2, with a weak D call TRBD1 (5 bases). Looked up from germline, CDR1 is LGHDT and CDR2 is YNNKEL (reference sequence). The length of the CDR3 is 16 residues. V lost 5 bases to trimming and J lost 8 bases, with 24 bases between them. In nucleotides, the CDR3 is TGTGCCAGCAGCTCGCATGGGAATCAGGGAGGAAGGGGCTACACCTTC. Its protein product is CASSSHGNQGGRGYTF.

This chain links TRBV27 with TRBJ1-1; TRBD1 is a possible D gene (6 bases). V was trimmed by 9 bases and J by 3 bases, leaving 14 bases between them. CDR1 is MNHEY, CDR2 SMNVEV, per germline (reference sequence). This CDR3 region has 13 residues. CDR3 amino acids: CASYGGRDTEAFF. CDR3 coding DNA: TGTGCCAGTTATGGGGGCAGGGACACTGAAGCTTTCTTT.

The CDR3 DNA follows: TGTGCCAGCAGTTACTCGGGCAATGAAAAACTGTTTTTT. Its translation: CASSYSGNEKLFF. The J gene is TRBJ1-4, the V gene TRBV6-6; no clear D. Per germline, CDR1 MNHNY and CDR2 SVGAGI (reference sequence). The length of the CDR3 is 13 residues. V lost 0 bases, J lost 5 bases, and 4 bases lay in between.

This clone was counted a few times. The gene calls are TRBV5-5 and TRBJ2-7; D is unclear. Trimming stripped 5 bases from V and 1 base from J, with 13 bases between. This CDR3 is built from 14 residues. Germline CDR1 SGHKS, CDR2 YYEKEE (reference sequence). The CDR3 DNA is TGTGCCAGCAGTCCGGTGGGCACATCCTACGAGCAGTACTTC. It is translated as CASSPVGTSYEQYF.

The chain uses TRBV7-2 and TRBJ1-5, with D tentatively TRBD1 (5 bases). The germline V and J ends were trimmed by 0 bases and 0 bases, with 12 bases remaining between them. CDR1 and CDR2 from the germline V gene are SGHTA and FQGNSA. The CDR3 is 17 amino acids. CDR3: CASSLAQGSYSNQPQHF. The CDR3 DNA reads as TGTGCCAGCAGCTTAGCCCAGGGATCTTATAGCAATCAGCCCCAGCATTTT.

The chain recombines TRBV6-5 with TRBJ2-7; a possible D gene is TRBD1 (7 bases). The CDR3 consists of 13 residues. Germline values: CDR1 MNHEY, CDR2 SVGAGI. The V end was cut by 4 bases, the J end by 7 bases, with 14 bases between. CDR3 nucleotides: TGTGCCAGCAGTTCGGCAGGGGGGTTTGAGCAGTACTTC. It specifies CASSSAGGFEQYF.

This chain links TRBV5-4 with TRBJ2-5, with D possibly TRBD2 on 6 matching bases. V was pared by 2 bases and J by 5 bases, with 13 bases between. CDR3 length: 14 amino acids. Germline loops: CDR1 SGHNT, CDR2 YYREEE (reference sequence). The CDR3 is CASSLEGRWETQYF. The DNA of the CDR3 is TGTGCCAGCAGCTTAGAAGGGAGGTGGGAGACCCAGTACTTC. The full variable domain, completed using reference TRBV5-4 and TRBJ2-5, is ETGVTQSPTHLIKTRGQQVTLRCSSQSGHNTVSWYQQALGQGPQFIFQYYREEENGRGNFPPRFSGLQFPNYSSELNVNALELDDSALYLCASSLEGRWETQYFGPGTRLLVL.

CDR3 coding DNA: TGTGCCAGCACCCTGACAGATTCTGGAAACACCATATATTTT. It translates to CASTLTDSGNTIYF. The chain carries TRBV2 and TRBJ1-3; D possibly corresponds to TRBD1 (5 bases). The CDR3 extends over 14 amino acids. The germline gives CDR1 SNHLY, CDR2 FYNNEI. The germline V and J ends were trimmed by 7 bases and 1 base, with 11 bases remaining between them. The entire variable domain, with the rest obtained from reference TRBV2 and TRBJ1-3, is as follows: EPEVTQTPSHQVTQMGQEVILRCVPISNHLYFYWYRQILGQKVEFLVSFYNNEISEKSEIFDDQFSVERPDGSNFTLKIRSTKLEDSAMYFCASTLTDSGNTIYFGEGSWLTVV.

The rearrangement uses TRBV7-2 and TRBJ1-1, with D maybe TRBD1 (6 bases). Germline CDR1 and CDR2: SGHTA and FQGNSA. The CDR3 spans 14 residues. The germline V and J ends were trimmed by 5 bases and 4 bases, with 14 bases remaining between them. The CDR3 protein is CASSPLTGFTEAFF. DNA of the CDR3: TGTGCCAGCAGCCCTCTCACAGGGTTCACTGAAGCTTTCTTT.

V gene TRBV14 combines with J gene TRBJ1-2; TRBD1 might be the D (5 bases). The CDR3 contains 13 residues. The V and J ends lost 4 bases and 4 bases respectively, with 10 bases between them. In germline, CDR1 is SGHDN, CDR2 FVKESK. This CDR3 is CASSPGGSYGYTF. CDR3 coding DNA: TGTGCCAGCAGCCCCGGGGGGAGCTATGGCTACACCTTC.

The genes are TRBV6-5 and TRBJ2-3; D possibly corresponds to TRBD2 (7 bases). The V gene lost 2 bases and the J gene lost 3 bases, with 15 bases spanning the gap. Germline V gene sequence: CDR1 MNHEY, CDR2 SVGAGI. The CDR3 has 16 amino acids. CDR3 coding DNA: TGTGCCAGCAGTTACGGGGGGGCTTTCGGAACAGATACGCAGTATTTT. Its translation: CASSYGGAFGTDTQYF.

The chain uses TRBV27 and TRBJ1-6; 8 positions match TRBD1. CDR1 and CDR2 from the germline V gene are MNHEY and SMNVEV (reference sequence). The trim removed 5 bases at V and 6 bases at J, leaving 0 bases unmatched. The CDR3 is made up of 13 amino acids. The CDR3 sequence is CASSQGANSPLHF. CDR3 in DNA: TGTGCCAGCAGTCAGGGGGCTAATTCACCCCTCCACTTT.

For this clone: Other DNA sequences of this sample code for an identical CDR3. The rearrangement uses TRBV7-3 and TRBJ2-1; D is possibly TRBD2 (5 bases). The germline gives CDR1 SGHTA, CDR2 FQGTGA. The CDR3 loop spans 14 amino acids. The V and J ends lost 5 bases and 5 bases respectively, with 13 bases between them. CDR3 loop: CASSKAGKDNEQFF. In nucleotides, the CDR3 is TGTGCCAGCAGCAAGGCCGGGAAAGACAATGAGCAGTTCTTC.